This T cell receptor (beta chain) came from a study of PD-L1 blockade in urothelial cancer. The overall study: Blood analysis took place 3 weeks (second dose) and 6 weeks after treatment start. Researchers found blood samples held a median of approximately 150,000 T cells.

Stated time point: pretreatment peripheral blood. Profiling relied on immunoSEQ multiplex PCR, and the TCRdb table lists in-frame clones only, not all of them. The data show under 80,000 clones, about four fifths seen once. The source of this sequence is a man in his 70s with urothelial cancer. The specimen was PBMCs, collected around atezolizumab (anti-PD-L1) treatment.

CDR3 sequence reads: CASSLASGGAIKNIQYF. As DNA, the CDR3 is TGTGCCAGCAGCTTAGCTAGCGGGGGGGCGATTAAGAACATTCAGTACTTC. The genes are TRBV7-2 and TRBJ2-4; 11 bases fit TRBD2. CDR3 length: 17 residues. J was trimmed by 7 bases and V by 0 bases; bases with no gene match: 8. CDR1 is SGHTA, CDR2 FQGNSA, per germline.